This TCR beta chain was retrieved from a study of T cell responses to AZD1222 COVID-19 vaccine. Findings of the study overall: Dominant at 160-218 and 743-854, vaccine-associated CD4 TCRs also spanned spike.

This CDR3 contains 16 residues. Germline-derived CDR1 and CDR2 are LGHDT and YNNKEL (reference sequence). V was trimmed by 0 bases and J by 1 base, leaving 11 bases between them. Some second doses came at about 4 weeks and others at about 12 weeks; these were pooled. The table lists this clone with a count of one. Its antigen is currently unknown. Sequencing used immunoSEQ multiplex PCR; TCRdb keeps in-frame clones, though not all of them. This sample has 110,000 or so clones, with about 89% found just once. The starting material was peripheral blood, obtained 28 days after the second AZD1222 dose. This chain connects TRBV3-1 (or the pseudogene TRBV3-2) to TRBJ2-3; the D call may be TRBD1 or TRBD2 (5 bases each). The TCR originated in an adult who received the AZD1222 COVID-19 vaccine. The CDR3 loop reads CASSQDWGSGTDTQYF. The CDR3 DNA reads as TGTGCCAGCAGCCAAGATTGGGGGTCGGGCACAGATACGCAGTATTTT.